This passage covers 11 T cell receptor beta chains from one sample sequenced in a study of blood T cell repertoires in COVID-19 (TCRdb year 2020). Library preparation used the immunoSEQ multiplex PCR assay. TCRdb carries this immuneACCESS record with in-frame sequences only. Its versions omit some clonotypes, under half of them owing to an unresolved V gene in the studies checked, with the rest unexplained. The sample table records 150,000 or so clones; more than 65% of these occur just once. The ten top clones hold 11% of the sample. The source material was PBMCs or T cells enriched from blood (not recorded which). The receptors shown here come from a man aged 45 to 65 who had recovered from COVID-19.

The chain combines TRBV11-1 with TRBJ1-1; 8 nucleotides agree with TRBD1. CDR3 length: 16 amino acids. CDR1 SGHAT and CDR2 FQDESV come from the germline V gene (reference sequence). With 3 bases clipped from V and 3 bases from J, the junction kept 9 bases outside the gene matches. DNA for the CDR3: TGTGCCAGCAGCTTCGTCAACAGGGGGGGTGACACTGAAGCTTTCTTT. Its translation: CASSFVNRGGDTEAFF.

The V gene is TRBV5-1, the J gene TRBJ1-5; possible D gene TRBD1, 6 bases. The V end lost 0 bases, the J end lost 4 bases, and 11 bases lay between the germline ends. Germline V lookup: CDR1 SGHRS, CDR2 YFSETQ. The CDR3 length is 15 residues. The CDR3 is CASSLAGRGNQPQHF. As DNA, the CDR3 is TGCGCCAGCAGCTTGGCGGGCAGGGGTAATCAGCCCCAGCATTTT.

The chain couples TRBV11-3 to TRBJ1-5, with a weak D call TRBD1 (5 bases). Germline CDR1 is SGHNT and CDR2 is YENEEA. Trimming left V 8 bases short and J 6 bases short, with 20 bases between. CDR3 length: 15 residues. The DNA for the CDR3 is TGTGCCAGCCCGGGGGGGTTTTACCCTATTCAGCCCCAGCATTTT. The encoded protein is CASPGGFYPIQPQHF.

This clone was counted a single time. This chain joins TRBV7-7 and TRBJ2-5; 10 nucleotides line up with TRBD1. Trimming took 4 bases from V and 1 from J; bases not matched to a gene: 6. The germline gives CDR1 SSHAT, CDR2 FNYEAQ (reference sequence). CDR3 length: 16 amino acids. The CDR3 here is CASSSARTGGQETQYF. The CDR3 DNA reads as TGTGCCAGCAGCTCTGCCCGGACAGGGGGCCAAGAGACCCAGTACTTC.

This chain connects TRBV6-5 to TRBJ1-2; 8 bases agree with TRBD1. CDR1 is MNHEY and CDR2 is SVGAGI in the germline V gene. V shed 6 bases, J shed 4 bases, and the junction held 4 bases outside the gene matches. The CDR3 has 13 amino acids. CDR3 DNA sequence: TGTGCCAGCAGCCCGGACAGGGCCTATGGCTACACCTTC. The encoded protein is CASSPDRAYGYTF.

This chain links TRBV7-2 with TRBJ1-5, with D tentatively TRBD1 (5 bases). CDR1 is SGHTA and CDR2 is FQGNSA in the germline V gene. Trimming took 0 bases from V and 0 from J, leaving 12 bases between them. The CDR3 contains 17 residues. CDR3 protein: CASSLAPGKHSNQPQHF. The CDR3 DNA sequence: TGTGCCAGCAGCTTAGCGCCAGGGAAACATAGCAATCAGCCCCAGCATTTT.

V usage is TRBV14 and J usage is TRBJ2-1; 10 bases are shared with TRBD2. The germline V gene has CDR1 SGHDN and CDR2 FVKESK. V shed 4 bases, J shed 4 bases, and the junction held 7 bases outside the gene matches. The CDR3 totals 16 residues. CDR3 amino acids: CASSPLASGGYNEQFF. CDR3 DNA sequence: TGTGCCAGCAGCCCGTTAGCTAGCGGGGGATACAATGAGCAGTTCTTC.

The chain joins TRBV3-1 (or the pseudogene TRBV3-2) to TRBJ2-7; no reliable D call. V lost 0 bases to trimming and J lost 3 bases, with 3 bases between them. The CDR3 runs 12 residues. Germline assignment: CDR1 LGHDT and CDR2 YNNKEL (reference sequence). CDR3 coding DNA: TGTGCCAGCAGCCAAGATCGCTACGAGCAGTACTTC. This gives the protein CASSQDRYEQYF.

The CDR3 loop reads CASSRGSGVQETQYF. The CDR3 DNA follows: TGTGCCAGCAGTAGAGGGAGTGGGGTCCAAGAGACCCAGTACTTC. The chain links TRBV2 to TRBJ2-5; tentative D call: TRBD2 (5 bases). This CDR3 contains 15 residues. With 5 bases removed from V and 1 base from J, the gap between germline ends came to 14 bases. CDR1 is SNHLY and CDR2 is FYNNEI in the germline V gene.

Written as DNA, the CDR3 is TGTGCCAGCAGCGCAGGGGGGCCCGGAGGTGGCTACACCTTC. This translates into CASSAGGPGGGYTF. This chain links TRBV9 with TRBJ1-2, with TRBD1 matching 7 bases. CDR3 length: 14 residues. In germline, CDR1 is SGDLS, CDR2 YYNGEE. After removal of 3 bases from V and 7 bases from J, the junction contained 9 bases not matched to a gene.

The chain employs TRBV7-9 and TRBJ1-6; D gene uncertain. The CDR3 runs to 13 residues. V was clipped by 11 bases and J by 6 bases, with 14 bases between them. CDR1 and CDR2 (germline): SEHNR, FQNEAQ (reference sequence). The CDR3 region is CAAAGGLNSPLHF. In nucleotides, the CDR3 is TGTGCCGCCGCGGGAGGGCTTAATTCACCCCTCCACTTT.